The 13 T cell receptor beta chains below were found in one sample sequenced in a study of T cell changes during pregnancy in multiple sclerosis (dated by TCRdb to between 2018 and 2020). Libraries were made using the immunoSEQ multiplex PCR assay. Imported from immuneACCESS, the table was reduced by TCRdb to in-frame sequences with V and J called. These copies leave out some clones; in studies compared against another copy, an unresolved V gene accounts for under half, and the cause of the remainder is not known. In this sample the table shows about 110,000 clones, 85% to 95% of which occur a single time. Less than 0.9% of the sample is in the top ten clones. Sequenced material: peripheral blood, taken in the third trimester of pregnancy. All receptors come from a female donor in good health, enrolled as a control in a pregnancy study.

This clone was seen once. V gene TRBV16 combines with J gene TRBJ2-1; TRBD1 aligns across 8 bases. Losses at the gene ends were 5 bases for V and 8 bases for J; bases not matched to a gene: 11. CDR1 KGHSY and CDR2 FQNENV come from the germline V gene. The CDR3 sequence is 15 residues long. The CDR3 reads CASSATRQGNHEQFF. CDR3 coding DNA: TGTGCCAGCAGCGCGACCCGACAGGGGAACCATGAGCAGTTCTTC. Based on the CDR3 plus reference TRBV16 and TRBJ2-1, the full variable domain is GEEVAQTPKHLVRGEGQKAKLYCAPIKGHSYVFWYQQVLKNEFKFLISFQNENVFDETGMPKERFSAKCLPNSPCSLEIQATKLEDSAVYFCASSATRQGNHEQFFGPGTRLTVL.

This chain connects TRBV5-1 to TRBJ1-1; 8 positions agree with TRBD1. The V segment lost 0 bases and the J segment 2 bases; nucleotides outside the gene matches: 6. CDR1 is SGHRS, CDR2 YFSETQ, per germline. There are 16 residues in the CDR3. CDR3 nucleotide sequence: TGCGCCAGCAGCTTGGGACCAGGGGGCGAAAACACTGAAGCTTTCTTT. Translated: CASSLGPGGENTEAFF.

The chain couples TRBV19 to TRBJ2-1; a weak D match, TRBD1 (7 bases). Trimming took 7 bases from V and 7 from J, leaving 23 bases between them. Germline loops: CDR1 LNHDA, CDR2 SQIVND (reference sequence). This CDR3 comprises 16 residues. As DNA, the CDR3 is TGTGCCAGTACTATGCGATCCGGGGCAGGGGGGAATGAGCAGTTCTTC. Translated, it gives CASTMRSGAGGNEQFF.

CDR3 region: CASSLVGLAGAFNNEQFF. As DNA, the CDR3 is TGCGCCAGCAGCTTGGTGGGACTAGCGGGGGCGTTCAATAATGAGCAGTTCTTC. The V and J genes are TRBV5-1 and TRBJ2-1, with 14 bases fitting TRBD2. CDR1 and CDR2 (germline): SGHRS, YFSETQ. The CDR3 has 18 amino acids. V shed 0 bases and J 7 bases; nucleotides not matched to a gene: 9.

The J gene is TRBJ1-2, the V gene TRBV6-5; possibly TRBD1 for D (6 bases). The CDR3 covers 13 residues. Per germline, CDR1 MNHEY and CDR2 SVGAGI. Between the trimmed V and J ends, which lost 8 bases and 4 bases, there was a span of 14 bases. The CDR3 region has the DNA TGTGCCAGCGGACGAGACAGGAGCTATGGCTACACCTTC. The encoded protein is CASGRDRSYGYTF.

The chain combines TRBV9 with TRBJ1-3, with TRBD1 as a possible D gene (5 bases). This CDR3 comprises 15 residues. V was clipped by 1 base and J by 0 bases, with 8 bases between them. Looked up from germline, CDR1 is SGDLS and CDR2 is YYNGEE. Written as DNA, the CDR3 is TGTGCCAGCAGCGTAAGGGGCGACTCTGGAAACACCATATATTTT. Encoded protein: CASSVRGDSGNTIYF.

V gene TRBV7-3 combines with J gene TRBJ2-3; no firm D call. Germline CDR1 reads SGHTA; CDR2 reads FQGTGA. The ends were cut back, 1 base at V and 2 bases at J, with 7 bases in the middle. The CDR3 consists of 14 residues. DNA of the CDR3: TGTGCCAGCAGCTTAAGTTCGTACACAGATACGCAGTATTTT. Its protein product is CASSLSSYTDTQYF.

The rearrangement joins TRBV2 to TRBJ1-4, with 8 bases aligning to TRBD1. The CDR3 extends over 15 amino acids. After removal of 6 bases from V and 2 bases from J, the junction contained 5 bases not matched to a gene. The germline CDR1 and CDR2 sequences are SNHLY and FYNNEI. The CDR3 here is CASRAGGITNEKLFF. In nucleotides, the CDR3 is TGTGCCAGCAGGGCAGGGGGCATTACTAATGAAAAACTGTTTTTT.

This rearrangement joins TRBV19 to TRBJ1-6; D is uncertain. CDR1 and CDR2 from the germline V gene are LNHDA and SQIVND (reference sequence). V was clipped by 1 base and J by 7 bases, with 14 bases between them. The CDR3 has 16 residues. The CDR3 here is CASSIVRGMGNSPLHF. CDR3 bases: TGTGCCAGTAGTATAGTCCGGGGAATGGGGAATTCACCCCTCCACTTT.

The genes are TRBV7-2 and TRBJ2-2; TRBD2 might be the D (7 bases). V lost 2 bases to trimming and J lost 5 bases, with 15 bases between them. This CDR3 comprises 16 residues. Germline V gives CDR1 SGHTA, CDR2 FQGNSA. The CDR3 DNA reads as TGTGCCAGCAGCTTACTGGGGGGGGGCGGTACCGGGGAGCTGTTTTTT. This gives the protein CASSLLGGGGTGELFF.

CDR3 loop: CAWSGPYGYTF. The CDR3 DNA reads as TGTGCCTGGAGTGGGCCCTATGGCTACACCTTC. V gene TRBV30 combines with J gene TRBJ1-2; no definite D call. Germline V gives CDR1 GTSNPN, CDR2 SVGIG (reference sequence). Trimming pared 1 base from V and 4 bases from J, leaving 4 bases between. The CDR3 totals 11 residues.

CDR3 residues: CATSRGQTPNQPQHF. The CDR3 DNA is TGTGCCACCAGCAGAGGGCAGACTCCCAATCAGCCCCAGCATTTT. The rearrangement uses TRBV15 and TRBJ1-5; D not resolved. Germline V lookup: CDR1 LNHNV, CDR2 YYDKDF (reference sequence). The CDR3 has 15 amino acids. Trimming stripped 1 base from V and 3 bases from J, with 10 bases between.

This chain connects TRBV4-2 to TRBJ2-2; perhaps TRBD2 as D (6 bases). Deletions cut 3 bases from V and 1 base from J, with 12 bases between. The CDR3 contains 16 residues. Looked up from germline, CDR1 is LGHNA and CDR2 is YNFKEQ. CDR3 nucleotide sequence: TGTGCCAGCAGCCAGCATAGCGGAAAGAACACCGGGGAGCTGTTTTTT. Its translation: CASSQHSGKNTGELFF.